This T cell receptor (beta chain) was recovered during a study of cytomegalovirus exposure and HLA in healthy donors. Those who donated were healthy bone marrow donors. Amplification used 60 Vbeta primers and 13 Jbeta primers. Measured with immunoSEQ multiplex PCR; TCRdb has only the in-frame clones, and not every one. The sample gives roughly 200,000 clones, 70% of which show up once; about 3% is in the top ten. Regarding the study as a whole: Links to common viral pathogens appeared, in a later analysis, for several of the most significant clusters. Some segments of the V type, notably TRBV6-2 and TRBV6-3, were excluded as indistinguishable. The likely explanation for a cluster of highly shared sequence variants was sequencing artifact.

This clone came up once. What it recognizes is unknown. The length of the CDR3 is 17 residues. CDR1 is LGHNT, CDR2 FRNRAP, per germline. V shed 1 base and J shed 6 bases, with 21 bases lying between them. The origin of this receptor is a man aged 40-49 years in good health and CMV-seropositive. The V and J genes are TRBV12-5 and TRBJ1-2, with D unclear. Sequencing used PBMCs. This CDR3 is CASGLASIGGQVNGYTF. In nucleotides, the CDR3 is TGTGCTAGTGGTTTGGCATCTATCGGCGGCCAAGTAAATGGCTACACCTTC.